This TCR beta chain derives from a study of CD8 T cells in Susac syndrome (dated by TCRdb to between 2019 and 2020). Study-level background: The study used repertoire sequencing to test whether antigen drove CD8+ T cell activation and differentiation in Susac syndrome. The paper as a whole reports these results and caveats: The number of individuals in the TCR sequencing and HLA analysis was recognized as being relatively small.

RNA was extracted using the RNeasy kit, and about 0.5 to 1 ug of the RNA was reverse transcribed with random hexamers. The immunoSEQ multiplex PCR assay, which covers 54 Vbeta and 13 Jbeta segments, was used to amplify TCR beta CDR3 regions. To correct PCR amplification bias, a synthetic template baseline was used for both primer optimization and computational correction. From the authors' description of their analysis: Only productive sequences were kept, with reads annotated to V, D and J genes according to IMGT and analyzed in immunoSEQ Analyzer. Clonality was computed as one minus Shannon entropy normalized by log2 of the number of productive unique sequences. For each patient and control, public and private clones were evaluated among the 100 most prevalent clones. Susac-specific clones were defined as absent from healthy and MS cohorts, around 970 published viral clones and other ImmuneACCESS disease sequences. Using fastp trimming at Q25 and MiXCR clonotype assembly, TCRdb reanalyzed the public sequencing data and kept in-frame beta chains. Rows with a matching CDR3 protein are joined into one entry that keeps the most common DNA and genes. TCRdb's processing, not the authors', yielded these V and J calls. In all, the sample holds roughly 200,000 distinct CDR3 sequences, and less than 95% of those were seen once. The ten biggest clones cover 0.085% to 0.11% of the sample.

Remarks on this clonotype: Its binding antigen is unknown. Base-call qualities are not available, and no considerably larger clone is one nucleotide away.

Peripheral blood CD8+ and CD4+ T cells from healthy donors, Susac syndrome patients and multiple sclerosis patients were profiled using high-throughput TCR beta sequencing. Healthy donors were included as age- and sex-matched controls. Bulk CD8+ and CD4+ T cells were purified by magnetic negative isolation, while CD8+ TEMRA cells were enriched using FACS. Blood was collected in EDTA tubes and processed within 24 hours, with PBMCs isolated through density gradient centrifugation. PBMCs intended for TCR sequencing were frozen in liquid nitrogen and were later thawed in a 37 degrees C water bath. Purity of sorted or isolated CD4+, CD8+ and CD8+ TEMRA cells was at least 90%. Counted from cysteine to phenylalanine, this CDR3 has 13 amino acids. Only CDR3 DNA remains: 39 bases, in frame from the first base. In the germline V gene, CDR1 corresponds to LGHNA and CDR2 to YSLEER. V sheds 1 base and J sheds 6 bases, leaving 6 bases between their ends.

The sequence joins TRBV4-3 to TRBJ2-2; the D region may be TRBD1 or TRBD2, each matching 5 bases equally. Sequencing was performed on CD4+ T cells from PBMCs. The sequence derives from a human donor in good health. The bases are TGCGCCAGCAGCCAAGTGGGGGCCGGGGAGCTGTTTTTT. This translates into CASSQVGAGELFF.